Listed below are T cell receptor beta chains from one sample, sequenced in a study of cytomegalovirus exposure and HLA in healthy donors. The repertoire was sequenced with immunoSEQ multiplex PCR; TCRdb's copy has only in-frame clones and lacks some. The table lists 180,000 or so clones, 80% to 90% of them singletons. The sample taken for sequencing was PBMCs. These receptors were obtained from a woman aged 25 to 39 in good health and CMV-seronegative. The CDR3 runs from the conserved cysteine through the conserved F or W. The order of the fields is D gene, clone size, V gene, CDR3 length, J gene, CDR3 protein, CDR3 DNA. D genes are given only for firm matches. The listing skips clone size in some rows; elsewhere it reads once, few, many or a size class.

D gene: -
clone size: -
V gene: TRBV5-1
CDR3 length: 13
J gene: TRBJ2-7
CDR3 protein: CASNRPGTYEQYF
CDR3 DNA: TGCGCCAGCAACCGACCAGGAACCTACGAGCAGTACTTC

D gene: -
clone size: -
V gene: TRBV5-6
CDR3 length: 13
J gene: TRBJ2-7
CDR3 protein: CASSAREAYEQYF
CDR3 DNA: TGTGCCAGCAGCGCACGGGAAGCCTACGAGCAGTACTTC

D gene: TRBD1
clone size: -
V gene: TRBV4-2
CDR3 length: 15
J gene: TRBJ1-2
CDR3 protein: CASSPPGQKNYGYTF
CDR3 DNA: TGTGCCAGCAGCCCTCCGGGACAGAAAAACTATGGCTACACCTTC

D gene: -
clone size: -
V gene: TRBV11-2
CDR3 length: 14
J gene: TRBJ1-2
CDR3 protein: CASSPDGNDYGYTF
CDR3 DNA: TGTGCCAGCAGCCCGGACGGGAACGACTATGGCTACACCTTC

D gene: -
clone size: -
V gene: TRBV2
CDR3 length: 16
J gene: TRBJ1-6
CDR3 protein: CASSPQLSSYNSPLHF
CDR3 DNA: TGTGCCAGCAGCCCACAGTTAAGCTCCTATAATTCACCCCTCCACTTT

D gene: -
clone size: -
V gene: TRBV6-1
CDR3 length: 15
J gene: TRBJ2-5
CDR3 protein: CASSEGARFVETQYF
CDR3 DNA: TGTGCCAGCAGTGAAGGGGCCAGGTTCGTGGAGACCCAGTACTTC

D gene: TRBD1
clone size: -
V gene: TRBV6-5
CDR3 length: 15
J gene: TRBJ1-3
CDR3 protein: CASRPGTASGNTIYF
CDR3 DNA: TGTGCCAGCAGACCCGGGACAGCCTCTGGAAACACCATATATTTT

D gene: -
clone size: -
V gene: TRBV6-6
CDR3 length: 16
J gene: TRBJ1-5
CDR3 protein: CASSYSGRVGNQPQHF
CDR3 DNA: TGTGCCAGCAGTTACTCTGGCAGGGTAGGCAATCAGCCCCAGCATTTT

D gene: TRBD1
clone size: -
V gene: TRBV23-1
CDR3 length: 16
J gene: TRBJ2-7
CDR3 protein: CASSQSGQGASYEQYF
CDR3 DNA: TGCGCCAGCAGTCAGTCGGGACAGGGAGCATCCTACGAGCAGTACTTC

D gene: TRBD1
clone size: -
V gene: TRBV6-1
CDR3 length: 14
J gene: TRBJ1-2
CDR3 protein: CASTPRGQTYGYTF
CDR3 DNA: TGTGCCAGCACTCCCCGGGGACAGACATATGGCTACACCTTC

D gene: -
clone size: -
V gene: TRBV11-2
CDR3 length: 13
J gene: TRBJ2-1
CDR3 protein: CASSLRGYNEQFF
CDR3 DNA: TGTGCCAGCAGCTTAAGGGGTTACAATGAGCAGTTCTTC

D gene: TRBD1
clone size: once
V gene: TRBV5-1
CDR3 length: 15
J gene: TRBJ2-1
CDR3 protein: CASSWAGGAGNEQFF
CDR3 DNA: TGCGCCAGCAGCTGGGCAGGGGGCGCGGGGAATGAGCAGTTCTTC

D gene: TRBD1
clone size: -
V gene: TRBV5-6
CDR3 length: 15
J gene: TRBJ1-1
CDR3 protein: CASSLLQGVNTEAFF
CDR3 DNA: TGTGCCAGCAGCTTGTTGCAGGGGGTAAACACTGAAGCTTTCTTT

D gene: TRBD2
clone size: -
V gene: TRBV11-3
CDR3 length: 15
J gene: TRBJ2-2
CDR3 protein: CASSPGLAVVGELFF
CDR3 DNA: TGTGCCAGCAGTCCGGGACTAGCGGTTGTCGGGGAGCTGTTTTTT

D gene: TRBD1
clone size: -
V gene: TRBV7-9
CDR3 length: 15
J gene: TRBJ2-7
CDR3 protein: CASSNPGQGLYEQYF
CDR3 DNA: TGTGCCAGCAGTAACCCGGGACAGGGGTTGTACGAGCAGTACTTC

D gene: -
clone size: -
V gene: TRBV14
CDR3 length: 11
J gene: TRBJ1-4
CDR3 protein: CARPEAGELFF
CDR3 DNA: TGTGCCAGACCAGAGGCGGGAGAACTGTTTTTT

D gene: -
clone size: -
V gene: TRBV11-2
CDR3 length: 15
J gene: TRBJ1-2
CDR3 protein: CASSLESARGYGYTF
CDR3 DNA: TGTGCCAGCAGCTTAGAATCGGCCAGGGGTTATGGCTACACCTTC

D gene: TRBD2
clone size: -
V gene: TRBV19
CDR3 length: 15
J gene: TRBJ2-7
CDR3 protein: CASKREGSPLYEQYF
CDR3 DNA: TGTGCCAGTAAGCGGGAAGGATCCCCACTGTACGAGCAGTACTTC

D gene: TRBD1
clone size: once
V gene: TRBV4-1
CDR3 length: 15
J gene: TRBJ1-1
CDR3 protein: CASSQVGQKNTEAFF
CDR3 DNA: TGCGCCAGCAGCCAAGTGGGACAGAAGAACACTGAAGCTTTCTTT

D gene: -
clone size: few
V gene: TRBV19
CDR3 length: 12
J gene: TRBJ1-2
CDR3 protein: CASSIRDTGYTF
CDR3 DNA: TGTGCCAGTAGTATCCGGGACACTGGCTACACCTTC

D gene: TRBD1
clone size: once
V gene: TRBV29-1
CDR3 length: 15
J gene: TRBJ2-5
CDR3 protein: CSVEHPDRARETQYF
CDR3 DNA: TGCAGCGTTGAACATCCAGACAGGGCCAGGGAGACCCAGTACTTC

D gene: -
clone size: -
V gene: TRBV15
CDR3 length: 14
J gene: TRBJ2-2
CDR3 protein: CATSRNRNTGELFF
CDR3 DNA: TGTGCCACCAGCAGGAACAGGAACACCGGGGAGCTGTTTTTT

D gene: TRBD1
clone size: -
V gene: TRBV11-2
CDR3 length: 16
J gene: TRBJ2-3
CDR3 protein: CASSQNAGQGTDTQYF
CDR3 DNA: TGTGCCAGCAGCCAAAACGCGGGACAGGGCACAGATACGCAGTATTTT

D gene: -
clone size: -
V gene: TRBV27
CDR3 length: 13
J gene: TRBJ2-1
CDR3 protein: CASSLFPYNEQFF
CDR3 DNA: TGTGCCAGCAGTTTATTTCCATACAATGAGCAGTTCTTC

D gene: -
clone size: -
V gene: TRBV5-4
CDR3 length: 15
J gene: TRBJ2-3
CDR3 protein: CASSLVSEVTDTQYF
CDR3 DNA: TGTGCCAGCAGCTTGGTTAGCGAGGTCACAGATACGCAGTATTTT

D gene: -
clone size: -
V gene: TRBV9
CDR3 length: 15
J gene: TRBJ1-2
CDR3 protein: CASSVWSTVNGGYTF
CDR3 DNA: TGTGCCAGCAGCGTATGGTCGACTGTCAACGGTGGCTACACCTTC

D gene: -
clone size: -
V gene: TRBV5-6
CDR3 length: 14
J gene: TRBJ2-5
CDR3 protein: CASSLVQGPETQYF
CDR3 DNA: TGTGCCAGCAGCTTGGTTCAGGGTCCAGAGACCCAGTACTTC

D gene: -
clone size: -
V gene: TRBV5-6
CDR3 length: 14
J gene: TRBJ1-1
CDR3 protein: CASSPATDNTEAFF
CDR3 DNA: TGTGCCAGCAGCCCGGCGACAGATAACACTGAAGCTTTCTTT

D gene: -
clone size: -
V gene: TRBV2
CDR3 length: 14
J gene: TRBJ2-2
CDR3 protein: CASRDSRNTGELFF
CDR3 DNA: TGTGCCAGCAGGGACAGTCGGAACACCGGGGAGCTGTTTTTT

D gene: -
clone size: -
V gene: TRBV10-1
CDR3 length: 13
J gene: TRBJ2-3
CDR3 protein: CASSETSPDTQYF
CDR3 DNA: TGCGCCAGCAGTGAGACTAGTCCAGATACGCAGTATTTT

D gene: -
clone size: -
V gene: TRBV4-2
CDR3 length: 13
J gene: TRBJ1-2
CDR3 protein: CASSPWANYGYTF
CDR3 DNA: TGTGCCAGCAGCCCGTGGGCGAACTATGGCTACACCTTC

D gene: -
clone size: -
V gene: TRBV9
CDR3 length: 15
J gene: TRBJ1-2
CDR3 protein: CASSVEGRAALGYTF
CDR3 DNA: TGTGCCAGCAGCGTAGAGGGCAGGGCAGCCCTTGGCTACACCTTC

D gene: TRBD1
clone size: -
V gene: TRBV2
CDR3 length: 15
J gene: TRBJ1-6
CDR3 protein: CATITGGSYNSPLHF
CDR3 DNA: TGTGCCACCATCACAGGGGGCTCCTATAATTCACCCCTCCACTTT

D gene: TRBD1
clone size: -
V gene: TRBV6-5
CDR3 length: 13
J gene: TRBJ1-1
CDR3 protein: CASHRGPDTEAFF
CDR3 DNA: TGTGCCAGCCACAGGGGTCCGGACACTGAAGCTTTCTTT

D gene: TRBD2
clone size: -
V gene: TRBV14
CDR3 length: 16
J gene: TRBJ2-1
CDR3 protein: CASSFRVAGLYNEQFF
CDR3 DNA: TGTGCCAGCAGCTTCAGGGTAGCGGGGCTATACAATGAGCAGTTCTTC

D gene: TRBD1
clone size: -
V gene: TRBV9
CDR3 length: 18
J gene: TRBJ2-6
CDR3 protein: CASSPTGQGLSGANVLTF
CDR3 DNA: TGTGCCAGCAGCCCGACGGGACAGGGATTATCTGGGGCCAACGTCCTGACTTTC

D gene: -
clone size: -
V gene: TRBV29-1
CDR3 length: 14
J gene: TRBJ2-3
CDR3 protein: CSVVGGGTTDTQYF
CDR3 DNA: TGCAGCGTTGTAGGGGGGGGGACCACAGATACGCAGTATTTT

D gene: -
clone size: once
V gene: TRBV4-3
CDR3 length: 13
J gene: TRBJ1-1
CDR3 protein: CASSLYAGTEAFF
CDR3 DNA: TGCGCCAGCAGCCTCTACGCGGGTACTGAAGCTTTCTTT

D gene: -
clone size: -
V gene: TRBV27
CDR3 length: 17
J gene: TRBJ2-2
CDR3 protein: CASRIDRDWTNTGELFF
CDR3 DNA: TGTGCCAGCAGAATTGACCGGGACTGGACGAACACCGGGGAGCTGTTTTTT

D gene: -
clone size: -
V gene: TRBV9
CDR3 length: 15
J gene: TRBJ2-7
CDR3 protein: CASSVGPSGTYEQYF
CDR3 DNA: TGTGCCAGCAGCGTAGGACCCTCAGGTACCTACGAGCAGTACTTC

D gene: -
clone size: -
V gene: TRBV6-5
CDR3 length: 13
J gene: TRBJ2-1
CDR3 protein: CASSPRIADEQFF
CDR3 DNA: TGTGCCAGCAGCCCGCGGATCGCGGATGAGCAGTTCTTC

D gene: -
clone size: -
V gene: TRBV11-2
CDR3 length: 14
J gene: TRBJ2-2
CDR3 protein: CASSSPGRTGELFF
CDR3 DNA: TGTGCCAGCAGCTCACCGGGAAGAACCGGGGAGCTGTTTTTT

D gene: -
clone size: -
V gene: TRBV5-6
CDR3 length: 18
J gene: TRBJ1-4
CDR3 protein: CASSLWADTQMNNEKLFF
CDR3 DNA: TGTGCCAGCAGCTTGTGGGCTGACACACAGATGAATAATGAAAAACTGTTTTTT

D gene: -
clone size: many
V gene: TRBV6-1
CDR3 length: 15
J gene: TRBJ1-4
CDR3 protein: CASSVLGGGIEKLFF
CDR3 DNA: TGTGCCAGCAGTGTTTTAGGGGGAGGGATTGAAAAACTGTTTTTT

D gene: TRBD1
clone size: -
V gene: TRBV5-1
CDR3 length: 16
J gene: TRBJ1-2
CDR3 protein: CASSFGQGVPNYGYTF
CDR3 DNA: TGCGCCAGCAGCTTCGGACAGGGAGTCCCTAACTATGGCTACACCTTC

D gene: -
clone size: -
V gene: TRBV29-1
CDR3 length: 15
J gene: TRBJ2-5
CDR3 protein: CSVHRDRDGGETQYF
CDR3 DNA: TGCAGCGTCCACCGAGACAGGGATGGGGGGGAGACCCAGTACTTC

D gene: TRBD1
clone size: -
V gene: TRBV2
CDR3 length: 14
J gene: TRBJ1-1
CDR3 protein: CASRADRVWTEAFF
CDR3 DNA: TGTGCCAGCAGGGCAGACAGGGTCTGGACTGAAGCTTTCTTT

D gene: TRBD2
clone size: -
V gene: TRBV6-6
CDR3 length: 16
J gene: TRBJ2-1
CDR3 protein: CASSYSNSGGFNEQFF
CDR3 DNA: TGTGCCAGCAGTTACTCGAATAGCGGGGGTTTCAATGAGCAGTTCTTC

D gene: -
clone size: -
V gene: TRBV7-9
CDR3 length: 14
J gene: TRBJ1-1
CDR3 protein: CASSLDRGNTEAFF
CDR3 DNA: TGTGCCAGCAGCTTAGACCGGGGGAACACTGAAGCTTTCTTT

D gene: TRBD1
clone size: -
V gene: TRBV6-1
CDR3 length: 11
J gene: TRBJ1-1
CDR3 protein: CASSQRDSYFF
CDR3 DNA: TGTGCCAGCAGTCAGAGGGACAGTTACTTCTTT

D gene: TRBD2
clone size: -
V gene: TRBV2
CDR3 length: 15
J gene: TRBJ2-3
CDR3 protein: CAGRKRGGRTDTQYF
CDR3 DNA: TGCGCTGGGCGGAAGCGGGGGGGACGCACAGATACGCAGTATTTT

D gene: -
clone size: -
V gene: TRBV7-9
CDR3 length: 15
J gene: TRBJ2-7
CDR3 protein: CASSSLRDKSYEQYF
CDR3 DNA: TGTGCCAGCAGCTCCTTGAGGGACAAATCCTACGAGCAGTACTTC

D gene: -
clone size: -
V gene: TRBV5-1
CDR3 length: 15
J gene: TRBJ2-3
CDR3 protein: CASSLLPTGSDTQYF
CDR3 DNA: TGCGCCAGCAGCTTGCTCCCAACAGGGTCCGATACGCAGTATTTT